The rows below give T cell receptor beta chains drawn from one sample of a study of blood T cell repertoires in COVID-19. The protocol was immunoSEQ multiplex PCR, while the TCRdb copy is restricted to in-frame clones and leaves out a portion. The sample records about 160,000 clones, roughly four fifths being singletons. Sequencing was carried out using peripheral blood. These receptors were taken from an elderly woman with acute or convalescent COVID-19. CDR3s include the opening cysteine and the closing phenylalanine or tryptophan. The D gene is left open where the match is weak. Only part of the rows carry a size: once, few, many, or a class if the clone is expanded.

V	J	D	size	DNA	CDR3
TRBV7-9	TRBJ1-2	NA	NA	TGTGCCAGCAGCTTAGCGTCGGGAGTAGCCCTCAACTATGGCTACACCTTC	CASSLASGVALNYGYTF
TRBV28	TRBJ1-1	TRBD1	NA	TGTGCCAGCAGTTTAAGGACAGGGGGTATCCCTGAAGCTTTCTTT	CASSLRTGGIPEAFF
TRBV6-6	TRBJ2-7	NA	NA	TGTGCCAGCGGCTTCTCCTACGAGCAGTACTTC	CASGFSYEQYF
TRBV9	TRBJ2-7	NA	NA	TGTGCCAGCAGCGTAGGTCAGCGCGCCTACGAGCAGTACTTC	CASSVGQRAYEQYF
TRBV6-5	TRBJ1-3	NA	NA	TGTGCCAGCAGGAGCTCTGGAAACACCATATATTTT	CASRSSGNTIYF
TRBV9	TRBJ2-7	TRBD2	NA	TGTGCCAGCAGCGTGCAGGGAGGGGAGCAGTACTTC	CASSVQGGEQYF
TRBV6-2/TRBV6-3	TRBJ1-2	NA	NA	TGTGCCAGCAGTGCCACCGACAGGCCGCTCTATGGCTACACCTTC	CASSATDRPLYGYTF
TRBV4-2	TRBJ2-7	NA	once	TGTGCCAGCAGCCAGGTCGCGGCTAGCACCTACGAGCAGTACTTC	CASSQVAASTYEQYF
TRBV30	TRBJ1-5	NA	NA	TGTGCCTGGAGTGCGAACGGGCCCCAGCATTTT	CAWSANGPQHF
TRBV4-1	TRBJ2-2	NA	NA	TGCGCCAGCAGCCAAGAAACGGTTACCGGGGAGCTGTTTTTT	CASSQETVTGELFF
TRBV2	TRBJ1-2	NA	once	TGTGCCAGCAGCCCTAGCATCTATGGCTACACCTTC	CASSPSIYGYTF
TRBV4-1	TRBJ1-2	NA	NA	TGCGCCAGCAGCCAAATGGACAAGAGAAGCTACACCTTC	CASSQMDKRSYTF
TRBV5-4	TRBJ1-4	NA	NA	TGTGCCAGCAGCTCCCGGAGGTCAACTAATGAAAAACTGTTTTTT	CASSSRRSTNEKLFF
TRBV7-9	TRBJ2-1	TRBD2	NA	TGTGCCAGCAGCTTGAAGGGACTAGCCCCCTTGGAGGAGCAGTTCTTC	CASSLKGLAPLEEQFF
TRBV2	TRBJ1-2	NA	NA	TGTGCCAGCAGTGATTACAGGGTAGAGTACGGCTACACCTTC	CASSDYRVEYGYTF
TRBV5-1	TRBJ1-4	TRBD1	few	TGCGCCAGCAGCACGGGACAGGCGTTCAATGAAAAACTGTTTTTT	CASSTGQAFNEKLFF
TRBV28	TRBJ1-5	NA	NA	TGTGCCAGCAGTATTATACAGAGCAATCAGCCCCAGCATTTT	CASSIIQSNQPQHF
TRBV7-2	TRBJ1-1	TRBD1	NA	TGTGCCAGCGGGCATCCAGGGGGCCCGGGTGAAGCTTTCTTT	CASGHPGGPGEAFF
TRBV28	TRBJ1-2	TRBD1	NA	TGTGCCAGCAGTTCGGGGGACAGGGCTCACTATGGCTACACCTTC	CASSSGDRAHYGYTF
TRBV3-1/TRBV3-2	TRBJ2-4	NA	NA	TGTGCCAGCAGCCTATCCCAGGGATCCAAAAACATTCAGTACTTC	CASSLSQGSKNIQYF
TRBV7-9	TRBJ1-2	TRBD1	NA	TGTGCCAGCAGCTCCACCCAGGGGGTCCTCAACTATGGCTACACCTTC	CASSSTQGVLNYGYTF
TRBV6-6	TRBJ1-3	TRBD1	NA	TGTGCCAGCAGTCAATTAGGGACAGGACTCTCTGGAAACACCATATATTTT	CASSQLGTGLSGNTIYF
TRBV24-1	TRBJ2-2	TRBD2	NA	TGTGCCACCAGTGACCACCGACTAGCGGGAAGGGGCACCGGGGAGCTGTTTTTT	CATSDHRLAGRGTGELFF
TRBV2	TRBJ1-4	TRBD1	NA	TGTGCCAGCAGCGCCGGGACAGGGGGCCTCGCTAATGAAAAACTGTTTTTT	CASSAGTGGLANEKLFF
TRBV27	TRBJ2-7	TRBD1	once	TGTGCCAGCAGTTTTCAGGCCGGACAGGGGAAGTACGAGCAGTACTTC	CASSFQAGQGKYEQYF
TRBV10-3	TRBJ1-4	NA	once	TGTGCCATCATACAGGGTAGTGAAAAACTGTTTTTT	CAIIQGSEKLFF
TRBV6-6	TRBJ2-7	NA	NA	TGTGCCAGCAGTTACCCGAGGGGGGGAAACTACGAGCAGTACTTC	CASSYPRGGNYEQYF
TRBV6-5	TRBJ1-1	NA	NA	TGTGCCAGCAGCGTGACAGGAAACACTGAAGCTTTCTTT	CASSVTGNTEAFF
TRBV6-1	TRBJ1-4	NA	NA	TGTGCCAGCAGTGAAGGGCCAACTAATGAAAAACTGTTTTTT	CASSEGPTNEKLFF
TRBV3-1/TRBV3-2	TRBJ1-5	NA	NA	TGTGCCAGCAGCCCGGGGAGCGGCAATCAGCCCCAGCATTTT	CASSPGSGNQPQHF
TRBV15	TRBJ1-2	NA	NA	TGTGCCACCAGCAGAGATACAGGTCGATACTATGGCTACACCTTC	CATSRDTGRYYGYTF
TRBV13	TRBJ1-1	TRBD1	NA	TGTGCCAGCAGCCCCGGGACAGGGGAGACTGAAGCTTTCTTT	CASSPGTGETEAFF
TRBV9	TRBJ2-2	NA	NA	TGTGCCAGCAGCGTAGGAGGCCGGGACTTTAACACCGGGGAGCTGTTTTTT	CASSVGGRDFNTGELFF
TRBV7-2	TRBJ2-7	TRBD1	NA	TGTGCCAGCAGCCTTTACGGGACAGGGCTCTCCTACGAGCAGTACTTC	CASSLYGTGLSYEQYF
TRBV14	TRBJ2-5	TRBD1	NA	TGTGCCAGCAGCCATTGGACAGGGGTCCAAGAGACCCAGTACTTC	CASSHWTGVQETQYF
TRBV5-6	TRBJ2-1	TRBD2	NA	TGTGCCAGCAGCCGGTGGGAGGCGGGAGGCTCCTACAATGAGCAGTTCTTC	CASSRWEAGGSYNEQFF
TRBV15	TRBJ2-1	TRBD2	NA	TGTGCCACCAGCAGAGAAGGCGGGAGAGGCAATGAGCAGTTCTTC	CATSREGGRGNEQFF
TRBV5-4	TRBJ2-5	TRBD2	NA	TGTGCCAGCAGCTTTTGGACTAGCGGGAGCCGAATAACAAGATCGACCCAGTACTTC	CASSFWTSGSRITRSTQYF
TRBV7-2	TRBJ1-4	NA	NA	TGTGCCAGCAGCCTCTCCGCGGTTAATGAAAAACTGTTTTTT	CASSLSAVNEKLFF
TRBV7-2	TRBJ2-7	TRBD2	NA	TGTGCCAGCACCCCGGACGGGAGGGCTGGTTACGAGCAGTACTTC	CASTPDGRAGYEQYF
TRBV27	TRBJ2-3	NA	NA	TGTGCCAGCATCGACTCCGGGACATCAGGGCTCACAGATACGCAGTATTTT	CASIDSGTSGLTDTQYF
TRBV7-2	TRBJ1-3	NA	NA	TGTGCCAGCAGCCCCTCCAGAGGAAACACCATATATTTT	CASSPSRGNTIYF
TRBV5-4	TRBJ2-1	TRBD1	once	TGTGCCAGCAGTCCCGGACAGGGGCGGAACAATGAGCAGTTCTTC	CASSPGQGRNNEQFF
TRBV5-4	TRBJ2-1	TRBD2	NA	TGTGCCAGCAGCTTGGCGGGGACTAGAAAATACAATGAGCAGTTCTTC	CASSLAGTRKYNEQFF
TRBV5-5	TRBJ2-2	NA	NA	TGTGCCAGCAGGTCGCGGGGATTGAACACCGGGGAGCTGTTTTTT	CASRSRGLNTGELFF
TRBV6-5	TRBJ2-5	NA	NA	TGTGCCAGCCTTGGGGGAGGATACCAAGAGACCCAGTACTTC	CASLGGGYQETQYF
TRBV2	TRBJ1-4	TRBD1	few	TGTGCCAGCAGTGCGAACAGGGGGGATGAAAAACTGTTTTTT	CASSANRGDEKLFF
TRBV7-8	TRBJ2-7	NA	few	TGTGCCAGCACCCCATTGAACCAGGGGTCCTCCTACGAGCAGTACTTC	CASTPLNQGSSYEQYF
TRBV5-6	TRBJ2-4	TRBD1	NA	TGTGCCAGCAGCCGGGGACAGGCTCTGGCCAAAAACATTCAGTACTTC	CASSRGQALAKNIQYF
TRBV5-1	TRBJ2-7	NA	NA	TGCGCCAGCAGCTTATTCCAGGGGGGAGACGAGCAGTACTTC	CASSLFQGGDEQYF
TRBV27	TRBJ1-3	NA	NA	TGTGCCAGCAGTTTTACAGGCTCTGGAAACACCATATATTTT	CASSFTGSGNTIYF
TRBV7-5	TRBJ2-7	NA	NA	TGTGTCAGAAGCTTCCGGGACAGGGCCCACGAGCAGTACTTC	CVRSFRDRAHEQYF